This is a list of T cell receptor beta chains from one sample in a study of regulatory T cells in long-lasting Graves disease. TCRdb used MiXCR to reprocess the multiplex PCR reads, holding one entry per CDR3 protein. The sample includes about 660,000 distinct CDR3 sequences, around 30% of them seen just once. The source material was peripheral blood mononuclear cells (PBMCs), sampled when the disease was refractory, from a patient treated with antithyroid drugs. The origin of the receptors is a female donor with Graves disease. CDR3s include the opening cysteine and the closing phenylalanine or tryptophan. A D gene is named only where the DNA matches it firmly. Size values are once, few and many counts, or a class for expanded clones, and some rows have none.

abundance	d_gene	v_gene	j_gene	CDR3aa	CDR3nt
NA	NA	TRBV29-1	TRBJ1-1	CSVAGRGAEAFF	TGCAGCGTTGCCGGCAGGGGTGCTGAAGCTTTCTTT
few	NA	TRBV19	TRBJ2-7	CASSYVLRSSYEQYF	TGTGCCAGTAGTTATGTTTTACGGAGCTCCTACGAGCAGTACTTC
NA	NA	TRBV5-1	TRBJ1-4	CASSQIPGLINEKLFF	TGCGCCAGCAGCCAAATACCGGGACTGATTAATGAAAAACTGTTTTTT
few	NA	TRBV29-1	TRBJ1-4	CSVTEGGTVMFF	TGCAGCGTGACGGAGGGGGGGACCGTGATGTTTTTT
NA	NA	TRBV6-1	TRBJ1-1	CASRVEGITTEAFF	TGTGCCAGCAGGGTGGAGGGAATAACCACTGAAGCTTTCTTT
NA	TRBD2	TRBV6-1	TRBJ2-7	CASTSVSDYEQYF	TGTGCCAGTACTAGCGTCTCGGACTACGAGCAGTACTTC
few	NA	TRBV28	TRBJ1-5	CASSFGGEGQPQHF	TGTGCCAGCAGTTTTGGAGGGGAGGGTCAGCCCCAGCATTTT
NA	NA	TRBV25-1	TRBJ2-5	CASSESRIQETQYF	TGTGCCAGCAGTGAAAGCCGGATCCAAGAGACCCAGTACTTC
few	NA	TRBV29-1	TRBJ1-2	CSGQGPVYGYTF	TGCAGCGGGCAGGGCCCCGTCTATGGCTACACCTTC
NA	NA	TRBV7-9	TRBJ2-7	CASSLERFYEQYF	TGTGCCAGCAGCTTAGAGAGGTTCTACGAGCAGTACTTC
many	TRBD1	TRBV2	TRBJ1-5	CASSDPGQNQPQHF	TGTGCCAGCAGTGATCCGGGACAGAATCAGCCCCAGCATTTT
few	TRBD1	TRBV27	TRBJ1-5	CASSASTGASQPQHF	TGTGCCAGCAGCGCCTCGACAGGGGCGAGCCAGCCCCAGCATTTT
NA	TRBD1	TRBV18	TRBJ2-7	CASSAGTGGTYEQYF	TGTGCCAGCTCAGCCGGGACAGGGGGTACCTACGAGCAGTACTTC
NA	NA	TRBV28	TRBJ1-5	CAIGQINQPQHF	TGTGCCATCGGACAGATCAATCAGCCCCAGCATTTT
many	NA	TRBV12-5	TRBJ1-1	CASGPSGSTHEAFF	TGTGCTAGTGGTCCGTCGGGGAGTACTCATGAAGCTTTCTTT
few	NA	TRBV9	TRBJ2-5	CASSVEGLQETQYF	TGTGCCAGCAGCGTAGAGGGACTCCAAGAGACCCAGTACTTC
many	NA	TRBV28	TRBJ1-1	CASTLRLEAFF	TGTGCCTCGACACTTCGGCTTGAAGCTTTCTTT
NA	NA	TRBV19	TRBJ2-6	CASSINSGANVLTF	TGTGCCAGTAGTATTAATTCTGGGGCCAACGTCCTGACTTTC
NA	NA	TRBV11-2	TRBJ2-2	CASSLAGSASTGELFF	TGTGCCAGCAGCTTAGCGGGTAGTGCGTCCACCGGGGAGCTGTTTTTT
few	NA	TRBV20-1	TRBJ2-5	CSAGLEETQYF	TGCAGTGCTGGTCTAGAAGAGACCCAGTACTTC
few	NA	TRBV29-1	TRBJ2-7	CSVGGGSYEQYF	TGCAGCGTTGGAGGGGGATCCTACGAGCAGTACTTC
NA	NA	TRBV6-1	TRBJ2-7	CASSEIASSLYEQYF	TGTGCCAGCAGTGAAATCGCGTCTAGTCTCTACGAGCAGTACTTC
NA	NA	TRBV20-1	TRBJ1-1	CSARAQTTFF	TGCAGTGCTAGAGCCCAAACTACTTTCTTT
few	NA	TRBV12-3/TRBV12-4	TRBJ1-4	CASKGGDEKLFF	TGTGCCAGCAAGGGGGGGGATGAAAAACTGTTTTTT
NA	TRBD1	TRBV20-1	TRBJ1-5	CSARQGARPNQPQHF	TGCAGTGCTAGGCAGGGGGCGAGACCCAATCAGCCCCAGCATTTT
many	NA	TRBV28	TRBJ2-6	CASSPWDNSGANVLTF	TGTGCCAGCAGTCCCTGGGACAACTCTGGGGCCAACGTCCTGACTTTC
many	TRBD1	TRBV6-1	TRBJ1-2	CASSPGQGFYGYTF	TGTGCCAGCAGCCCGGGACAGGGGTTCTATGGCTACACCTTC
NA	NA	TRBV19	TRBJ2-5	CASSIGGHQQETQYF	TGTGCCAGTAGTATCGGGGGACACCAACAAGAGACCCAGTACTTC
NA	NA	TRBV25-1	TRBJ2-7	CASSVGVLSYEQYF	TGTGCCAGCAGTGTAGGGGTCCTCTCCTACGAGCAGTACTTC
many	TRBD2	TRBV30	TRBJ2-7	CACQLAGGREQYF	TGTGCCTGCCAACTAGCGGGAGGGCGTGAGCAGTACTTC
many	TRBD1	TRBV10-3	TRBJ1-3	CAISEPRQGAYGNTIYF	TGTGCCATCAGTGAGCCGAGACAGGGAGCTTACGGAAACACCATATATTTT
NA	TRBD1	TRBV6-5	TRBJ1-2	CASSSIGQGRVNYGYTF	TGTGCCAGCAGTTCCATCGGACAGGGGAGGGTTAACTATGGCTACACCTTC
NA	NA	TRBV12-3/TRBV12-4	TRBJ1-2	CATFREGVGGYTF	TGTGCCACTTTTAGGGAGGGGGTCGGTGGCTACACCTTC
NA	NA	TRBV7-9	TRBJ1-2	CASTQDAGYTF	TGTGCCAGCACCCAGGATGCTGGCTACACCTTC
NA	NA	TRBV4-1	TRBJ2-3	CASSHARRGPRTDTQYF	TGCGCCAGCAGCCATGCCCGAAGAGGCCCCCGCACAGATACGCAGTATTTT
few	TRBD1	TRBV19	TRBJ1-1	CASSGTGWSTEAFF	TGTGCCAGTAGCGGGACAGGGTGGAGCACTGAAGCTTTCTTT
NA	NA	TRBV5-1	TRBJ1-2	CASSLWGNYGYTF	TGCGCCAGCAGCTTGTGGGGTAACTATGGCTACACCTTC
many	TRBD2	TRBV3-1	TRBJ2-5	CASSQDSGSGETQYF	TGTGCCAGCAGCCAAGACAGCGGGAGCGGTGAGACCCAGTACTTC
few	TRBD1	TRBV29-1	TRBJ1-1	CLVDRGLTEAFF	TGCCTCGTTGACAGGGGGTTAACTGAAGCTTTCTTT
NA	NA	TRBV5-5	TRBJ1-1	CASSLRQPSTEAFF	TGTGCCAGCAGCCTGAGACAGCCAAGCACTGAAGCTTTCTTT
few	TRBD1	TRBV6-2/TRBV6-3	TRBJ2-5	CASSKSRTGGAEQKTQYF	TGTGCCAGCAGTAAATCACGGACAGGGGGCGCGGAACAGAAGACCCAGTACTTC
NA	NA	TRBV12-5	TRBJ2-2	CASGLAVGTNTGELFF	TGTGCTAGTGGTTTAGCCGTAGGGACGAACACCGGGGAGCTGTTTTTT
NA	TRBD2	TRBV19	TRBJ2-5	CASSMYGTGGETQYF	TGTGCCAGTAGTATGTACGGGACGGGAGGAGAGACCCAGTACTTC
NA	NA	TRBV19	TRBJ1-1	CASSPWGENTEAFF	TGTGCCAGTAGCCCCTGGGGGGAGAACACTGAAGCTTTCTTT
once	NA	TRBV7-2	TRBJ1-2	CASSLSDRHGYTF	TGTGCCAGCAGCTTATCCGACAGGCATGGCTACACCTTC
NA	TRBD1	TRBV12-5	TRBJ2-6	CASGSPGQGLDVLTF	TGTGCTAGTGGTTCACCGGGACAGGGTCTCGACGTCCTGACTTTC
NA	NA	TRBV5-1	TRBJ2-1	CASSLDTLSGSRSYNEQFF	TGCGCCAGCAGCTTGGATACCCTTTCCGGGTCCCGCTCCTACAATGAGCAGTTCTTC
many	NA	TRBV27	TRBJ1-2	CASSLGRGSGLGYTF	TGTGCCAGCAGTTTGGGGAGAGGGTCAGGTCTTGGCTACACCTTC